This entry lists 25 T cell receptor beta chains sequenced from one sample in a study of blood T cells in healthy people across ages. With a J-beta primer mix and a sample-barcoded 5' primer, a second PCR ran roughly 6 to 11 cycles. A single record per CDR3 protein comes from TCRdb applying MiXCR to the 5' RACE reads. This sample has 800,000 to 1,300,000 distinct CDR3 sequences, with around 27% found just once. The sample was also linked to a second study, of T cells of mothers and their children.

Material for sequencing was blood. Source of these receptors: a girl aged 2 to 10 in good health.

In this sample, this clonotype turned up a few times. The rearrangement links TRBV12-3 or TRBV12-4 to TRBJ2-5, with a weak D call TRBD2 (7 bases). The CDR3 has 15 amino acids. The V end was cut by 7 bases, the J end by 1 base, with 16 bases between. The CDR3 DNA follows: TGTGCCAGCATGAGGGGGGGCTACGGCCAAGAGACCCAGTACTTC. Protein product: CASMRGGYGQETQYF.

This chain uses TRBV9 with TRBJ2-5; possibly TRBD2 for D (5 bases). CDR1 SGDLS and CDR2 YYNGEE come from the germline V gene. The CDR3 has 13 amino acids. Trimming cost V 3 bases and J 4 bases, with 10 bases left between them. The CDR3 spells CASSAPRGETQYF. The DNA for the CDR3 is TGTGCCAGCAGCGCCCCTCGGGGAGAGACCCAGTACTTC.

This clonotype was observed a few times. This chain links TRBV7-9 with TRBJ1-5; 7 bases align to TRBD1. Germline-derived CDR1 and CDR2 are SEHNR and FQNEAQ (reference sequence). V dropped 0 bases and J dropped 5; count of bases not matched to a gene: 1. The CDR3 is 14 amino acids. The CDR3 nucleotides are TGTGCCAGCAGCTTAGCCACAGGGGATCAGCCCCAGCATTTT. This codes for CASSLATGDQPQHF.

The gene calls are TRBV29-1 and TRBJ1-1; TRBD1 aligns across 8 bases. Unmatched junction bases numbered 4, after V lost 6 bases and J lost 4 bases. The germline gives CDR1 SQVTM, CDR2 ANQGSEA. The CDR3 is made up of 12 amino acids. CDR3 bases: TGCAGCGTACGACAGGGGAGCACTGAAGCTTTCTTT. This codes for CSVRQGSTEAFF.

The chain recombines TRBV7-2 with TRBJ2-7; TRBD1 is a possible D gene (6 bases). This CDR3 spans 14 amino acids. Germline CDR1 and CDR2: SGHTA and FQGNSA. Trimming took 5 bases from V and 2 from J, leaving 13 bases between them. The CDR3 nucleotides read TGTGCCAGCAGCAACCGACAGGAAACCTACGAGCAGTACTTC. This gives the protein CASSNRQETYEQYF.

CDR3: CSVQWGEAFF. CDR3 nucleotide sequence: TGCAGCGTCCAGTGGGGTGAAGCTTTCTTT. The chain carries TRBV29-1 and TRBJ1-1, with D unclear. V gave up 6 bases and J gave up 7 bases, with 9 bases separating them. Germline CDR1 SQVTM, CDR2 ANQGSEA. The CDR3 covers 10 residues.

This clonotype showed up many times. The chain is built from TRBV11-3 and TRBJ2-2, with D hard to call. There are 13 residues in the CDR3. Germline V gene data show CDR1 as SGHNT and CDR2 as YENEEA. The V end was cut by 0 bases, the J end by 4 bases, with 3 bases between. For the CDR3, the DNA is TGTGCCAGCAGCTTAGAGGGCACCGGGGAGCTGTTTTTT. This sequence encodes CASSLEGTGELFF.

A few counts support this clonotype. The V and J genes are TRBV7-9 and TRBJ1-1; a possible D gene is TRBD1 (6 bases). Per the germline V gene, CDR1 is SEHNR and CDR2 is FQNEAQ (reference sequence). V lost 3 bases and J lost 11, with 19 bases in between. CDR3 length: 14 residues. CDR3 in DNA: TGTGCCAGCAGCTTGGCCCGGGACACCCAGGGGGCTTTCTTT. It encodes CASSLARDTQGAFF.

This clonotype was detected a few times. The chain has TRBV7-2 and TRBJ2-7; no reliable D call. The V end was cut by 4 bases, the J end by 3 bases, with 13 bases between. The CDR3 sequence is 14 residues long. Per the germline V gene, CDR1 is SGHTA and CDR2 is FQGNSA. The CDR3 reads CASSSESSLYEQYF. The CDR3 DNA is TGTGCCAGCAGCTCAGAGTCTTCCCTCTACGAGCAGTACTTC.

V gene TRBV7-2 combines with J gene TRBJ1-2; 8 bases match TRBD1. Germline-derived CDR1 and CDR2 are SGHTA and FQGNSA. The J segment lost 3 bases and the V segment lost 4 bases, leaving 4 bases of the junction unmatched. The CDR3 is 14 residues long. The CDR3 nucleotides are TGTGCCAGCAGCTCGACAGGGGAGGACTATGGCTACACCTTC. Its protein product is CASSSTGEDYGYTF.

This chain links TRBV29-1 with TRBJ2-3; 7 positions agree with TRBD2. Germline CDR1 reads SQVTM; CDR2 reads ANQGSEA. Losses at the gene ends were 5 bases for V and 2 bases for J; bases not matched to a gene: 7. The CDR3 extends over 14 amino acids. CDR3 protein: CSVRLALTTDTQYF. The CDR3, as DNA: TGCAGCGTTAGACTAGCCCTAACCACAGATACGCAGTATTTT.

V and J are TRBV25-1 and TRBJ1-1; no firm D call. With 1 base removed from V and 1 base from J, the gap between germline ends came to 7 bases. The CDR3 contains 14 residues. Germline assignment: CDR1 MGHDK and CDR2 SYGVNS. The CDR3 DNA is TGTGCCAGCAGTGAATTGCGGGCGAACACTGAAGCTTTCTTT. It translates to CASSELRANTEAFF.

The CDR3 coding sequence is TGTGCCAGCAGCCTAACAGCGGGAGGGTCGTCTTATGAGCAGTTCTTC. Protein sequence: CASSLTAGGSSYEQFF. The chain links TRBV7-2 to TRBJ2-1; 10 positions agree with TRBD2. Germline V CDR1 and CDR2: SGHTA, FQGNSA. The CDR3 spans 16 residues. With 5 bases clipped from V and 8 bases from J, the junction kept 12 bases outside the gene matches.

This clonotype was seen a handful of times. The CDR3 DNA sequence: TGCGCCAGCAGCTTGGGGGCAGACATTCAGTACTTC. Translated, it gives CASSLGADIQYF. This chain joins TRBV5-1 and TRBJ2-4; no definite D call. The CDR3 covers 12 residues. Germline CDR1 reads SGHRS; CDR2 reads YFSETQ. Trimming took 0 bases from V and 8 from J, leaving 6 bases between them. The complete variable domain, with remaining parts taken from reference TRBV5-1 and TRBJ2-4, reads KAGVTQTPRYLIKTRGQQVTLSCSPISGHRSVSWYQQTPGQGLQFLFEYFSETQRNKGNFPGRFSGRQFSNSRSEMNVSTLELGDSALYLCASSLGADIQYFGAGTRLSVL.

The V call is TRBV7-9, the J call TRBJ2-5, with TRBD1 matching 8 bases. The closer fit of TRBJ2-7 to the DNA end suggests the J call may be wrong. Germline CDR1 SEHNR, CDR2 FQNEAQ (reference sequence). The CDR3 sequence is 16 residues long. Written as DNA, the CDR3 is TGTGCCAGCAGCTTTGGCTCGCGGGACAGGACCTACGAGCAGTACTTC. Translating it yields CASSFGSRDRTYEQYF.

This clonotype was detected a few times. The chain links TRBV6-6 to TRBJ2-5; no firm D call. The J call could be wrong; TRBJ2-1 is a better fit for the DNA end. This CDR3 region has 14 residues. Looked up from germline, CDR1 is MNHNY and CDR2 is SVGAGI (reference sequence). The CDR3 loop reads CASKTDGNYNEQFF. The CDR3 nucleotides are TGTGCCAGCAAAACCGACGGAAACTACAATGAGCAGTTCTTC.

Note on this clonotype: A read error may produce the germline difference seen at one junction end. V gene TRBV7-2 combines with J gene TRBJ2-5, with 7 bases identical to TRBD2. The CDR3 totals 12 residues. CDR1 and CDR2 (germline): SGHTA, FQGNSA. CDR3 nucleotide sequence: TGTGCCAGCAGCTTAGTGGGGAGGGTTTGGGACTTC. This encodes CASSLVGRVWDF.

This clonotype was seen only a few times. This chain links TRBV7-9 with TRBJ1-4, with D perhaps TRBD1 (6 bases). Trimming took off 5 bases at V and 8 bases at J, with 12 bases between the two ends. This CDR3 is built from 13 residues. The V gene's germline CDR1 is SEHNR and CDR2 FQNEAQ (reference sequence). CDR3 DNA: TGTGCCAGCAGCGCAAGGGGGAGGGAAAAACTGTTTTTT. It encodes CASSARGREKLFF.

The V gene is TRBV29-1, the J gene TRBJ1-2; weak D call: TRBD1 (5 bases). CDR3 size: 16 residues. The V gene's germline CDR1 is SQVTM and CDR2 ANQGSEA. With 3 bases removed from V and 13 bases from J, the gap between germline ends came to 30 bases. The CDR3 loop reads CSVDRWEASTGPHRTF. For the CDR3, the DNA is TGCAGCGTTGATAGGTGGGAAGCGAGTACGGGGCCTCATCGCACCTTC.

For the CDR3, the DNA is TGTGCCAGCCGAACCGGGGGGACAGCGAACACCGGGGAGCTGTTTTTT. Encoded protein: CASRTGGTANTGELFF. The chain has TRBV28 and TRBJ2-2, with D perhaps being TRBD1 or TRBD2 (7 bases each). CDR3 length: 16 residues. Trimming removed 8 bases from V and 0 bases from J, with 16 bases in between. Per the germline V gene, CDR1 is MDHEN and CDR2 is SYDVKM.

The rearrangement joins TRBV12-3 or TRBV12-4 to TRBJ2-7; D remains unclear. V was trimmed by 7 bases and J by 2 bases, leaving 12 bases between them. The CDR3 sequence is 13 residues long. CDR3 DNA: TGTGCCAGCACCTTAGGGCCTACCTACGAGCAGTACTTC. The encoded protein is CASTLGPTYEQYF.

The rearrangement uses TRBV6-2 or TRBV6-3 and TRBJ1-4, with 9 bases aligning to TRBD1. V lost 8 bases to trimming and J lost 7 bases; unmatched junction nucleotides: 14. This CDR3 spans 16 amino acids. Germline lookup yields CDR1 MNHEY and CDR2 SVGEGT. For the CDR3, the DNA is TGTGCCAGCGTCGGCGTGGACAGGGGCAAAGGTGAAAAACTGTTTTTT. It translates to CASVGVDRGKGEKLFF.

This clonotype was counted only a few times. The chain joins TRBV29-1 to TRBJ2-3; no clear D. Looked up from germline, CDR1 is SQVTM and CDR2 is ANQGSEA. The CDR3 has 13 residues. V lost 5 bases to trimming and J lost 2 bases, with 11 bases between them. CDR3 residues: CSVSPLYTDTQYF. Written as DNA, the CDR3 is TGCAGCGTTTCCCCTCTTTACACAGATACGCAGTATTTT.

In this sample, this clonotype turned up a few times. This sequence joins TRBV2 and TRBJ1-5; TRBD1 aligns across 7 bases. Germline trimming cut 1 base from V and 7 bases from J; bases unmatched to any gene: 4. The CDR3 contains 14 residues. The germline gives CDR1 SNHLY, CDR2 FYNNEI. CDR3: CASSEGTGEQPQHF. As DNA, the CDR3 is TGTGCCAGCAGTGAAGGGACAGGTGAGCAGCCCCAGCATTTT. Looking up the rest from reference TRBV2 and TRBJ1-5 gives the full variable domain: EPEVTQTPSHQVTQMGQEVILRCVPISNHLYFYWYRQILGQKVEFLVSFYNNEISEKSEIFDDQFSVERPDGSNFTLKIRSTKLEDSAMYFCASSEGTGEQPQHFGDGTRLSIL.

This clonotype has more than one count but fewer than ten. The rearrangement uses TRBV27 and TRBJ2-7, with no clear D. The CDR3 contains 10 residues. Trimming pared 8 bases from V and 6 bases from J, leaving 8 bases between. Germline CDR1 MNHEY, CDR2 SMNVEV (reference sequence). The CDR3 DNA follows: TGTGCCAGCGGAACGGGCGAGCAGTACTTC. Translated: CASGTGEQYF.